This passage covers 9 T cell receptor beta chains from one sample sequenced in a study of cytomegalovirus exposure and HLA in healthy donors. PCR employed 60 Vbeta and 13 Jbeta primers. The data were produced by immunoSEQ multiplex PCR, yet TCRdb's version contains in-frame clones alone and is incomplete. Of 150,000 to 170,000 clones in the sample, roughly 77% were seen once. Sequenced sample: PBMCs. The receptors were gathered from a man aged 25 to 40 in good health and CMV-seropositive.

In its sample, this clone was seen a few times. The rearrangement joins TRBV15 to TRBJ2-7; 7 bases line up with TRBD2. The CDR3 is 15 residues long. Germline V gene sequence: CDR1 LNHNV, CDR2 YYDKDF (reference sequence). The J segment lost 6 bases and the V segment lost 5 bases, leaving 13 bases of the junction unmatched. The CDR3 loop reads CATSATGRGETEQYF. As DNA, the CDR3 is TGTGCCACCAGCGCCACTGGTCGGGGGGAAACCGAGCAGTACTTC.

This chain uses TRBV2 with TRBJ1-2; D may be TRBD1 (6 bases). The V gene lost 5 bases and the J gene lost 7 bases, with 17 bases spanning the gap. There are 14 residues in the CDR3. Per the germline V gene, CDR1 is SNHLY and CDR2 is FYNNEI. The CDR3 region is CASSRRDKSGGYTF. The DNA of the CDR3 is TGTGCCAGCAGTCGCCGGGACAAGTCGGGTGGCTACACCTTC. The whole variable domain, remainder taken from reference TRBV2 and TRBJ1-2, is EPEVTQTPSHQVTQMGQEVILRCVPISNHLYFYWYRQILGQKVEFLVSFYNNEISEKSEIFDDQFSVERPDGSNFTLKIRSTKLEDSAMYFCASSRRDKSGGYTFGSGTRLTVV.

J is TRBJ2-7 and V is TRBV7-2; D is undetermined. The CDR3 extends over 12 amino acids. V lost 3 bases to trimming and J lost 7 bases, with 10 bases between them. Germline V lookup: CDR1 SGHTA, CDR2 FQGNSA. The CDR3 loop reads CASSFQRREQYF. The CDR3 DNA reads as TGTGCCAGCAGCTTCCAAAGGCGGGAGCAGTACTTC.

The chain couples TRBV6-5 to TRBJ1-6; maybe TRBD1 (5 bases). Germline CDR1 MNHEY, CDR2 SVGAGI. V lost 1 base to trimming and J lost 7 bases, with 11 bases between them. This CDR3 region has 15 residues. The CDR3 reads CASSYWGVGNSPLHF. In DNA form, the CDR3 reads TGTGCCAGCAGTTACTGGGGGGTTGGGAATTCACCCCTCCACTTT.

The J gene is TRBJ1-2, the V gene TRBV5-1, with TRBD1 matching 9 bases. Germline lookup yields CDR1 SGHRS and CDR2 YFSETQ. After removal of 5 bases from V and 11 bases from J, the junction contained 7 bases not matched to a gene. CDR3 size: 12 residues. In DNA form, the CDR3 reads TGCGCCAGCAGTCGGACAGGGGACGGGTACACCTTC. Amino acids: CASSRTGDGYTF.

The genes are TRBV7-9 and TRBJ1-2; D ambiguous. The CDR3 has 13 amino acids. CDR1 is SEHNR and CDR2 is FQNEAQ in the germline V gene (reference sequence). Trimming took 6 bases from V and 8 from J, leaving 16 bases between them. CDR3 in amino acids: CASRLGSSGGYTF. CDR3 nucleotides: TGTGCCAGCAGGCTAGGGTCTTCGGGGGGCTACACCTTC. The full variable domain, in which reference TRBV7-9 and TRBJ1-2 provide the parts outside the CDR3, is DTGVSQNPRHKITKRGQNVTFRCDPISEHNRLYWYRQTLGQGPEFLTYFQNEAQLEKSRLLSDRFSAERPKGSFSTLEIQRTEQGDSAMYLCASRLGSSGGYTFGSGTRLTVV.

For the CDR3, the DNA is TGCGCCAGCAGCCAAGATGATAGACTCTCCTACGAGCAGTACTTC. It encodes CASSQDDRLSYEQYF. The rearrangement links TRBV4-1 to TRBJ2-7; D unresolved. This CDR3 comprises 15 residues. Trimming took off 0 bases at V and 0 bases at J, with 9 bases between the two ends. Germline V gene data show CDR1 as MGHRA and CDR2 as YSYEKL.

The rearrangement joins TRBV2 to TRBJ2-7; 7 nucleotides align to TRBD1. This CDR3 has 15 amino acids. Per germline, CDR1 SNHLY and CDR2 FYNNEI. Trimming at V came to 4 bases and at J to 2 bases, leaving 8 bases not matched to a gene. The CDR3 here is CASSGGRQGTYEQYF. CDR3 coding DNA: TGTGCCAGCAGTGGAGGTAGACAGGGAACCTACGAGCAGTACTTC. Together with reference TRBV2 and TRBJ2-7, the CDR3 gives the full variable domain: EPEVTQTPSHQVTQMGQEVILRCVPISNHLYFYWYRQILGQKVEFLVSFYNNEISEKSEIFDDQFSVERPDGSNFTLKIRSTKLEDSAMYFCASSGGRQGTYEQYFGPGTRLTVT.

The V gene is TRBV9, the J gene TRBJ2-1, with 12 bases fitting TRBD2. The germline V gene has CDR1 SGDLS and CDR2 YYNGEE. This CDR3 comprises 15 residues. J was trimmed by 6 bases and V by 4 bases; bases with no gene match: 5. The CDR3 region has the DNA TGTGCCAGCAGCCCTAGCGGGGGGGCCATCAATGAGCAGTTCTTC. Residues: CASSPSGGAINEQFF.